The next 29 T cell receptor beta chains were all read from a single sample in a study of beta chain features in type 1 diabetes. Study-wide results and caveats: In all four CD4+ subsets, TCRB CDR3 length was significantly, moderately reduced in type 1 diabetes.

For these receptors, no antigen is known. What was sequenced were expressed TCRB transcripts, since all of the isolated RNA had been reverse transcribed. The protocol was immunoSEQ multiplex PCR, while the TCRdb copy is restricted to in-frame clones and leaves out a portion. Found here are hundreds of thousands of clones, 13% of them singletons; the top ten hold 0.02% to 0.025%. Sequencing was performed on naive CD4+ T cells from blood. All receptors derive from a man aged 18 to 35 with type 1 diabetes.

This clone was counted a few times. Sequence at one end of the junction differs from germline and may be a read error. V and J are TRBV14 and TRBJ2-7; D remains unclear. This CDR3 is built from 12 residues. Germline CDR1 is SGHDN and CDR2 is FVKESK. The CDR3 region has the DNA TGTGCCAGCAGCCAAGATTCCGCGTTCCCAAGCTTC. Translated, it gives CASSQDSAFPSF.

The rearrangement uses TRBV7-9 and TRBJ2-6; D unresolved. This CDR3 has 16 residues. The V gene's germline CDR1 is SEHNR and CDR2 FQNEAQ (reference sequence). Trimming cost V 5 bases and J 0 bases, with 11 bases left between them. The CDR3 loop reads CASSPSWGSGANVLTF. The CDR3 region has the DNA TGTGCCAGCAGCCCGTCCTGGGGCTCTGGGGCCAACGTCCTGACTTTC.

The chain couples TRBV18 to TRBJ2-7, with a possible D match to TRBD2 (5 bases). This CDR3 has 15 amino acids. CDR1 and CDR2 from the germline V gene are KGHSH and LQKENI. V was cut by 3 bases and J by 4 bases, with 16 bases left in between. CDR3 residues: CASSPRSLAPYEQYF. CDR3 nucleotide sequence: TGTGCCAGCTCACCCCGATCCCTAGCTCCTTACGAGCAGTACTTC. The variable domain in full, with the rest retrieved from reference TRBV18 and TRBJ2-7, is NAGVMQNPRHLVRRRGQEARLRCSPMKGHSHVYWYRQLPEEGLKFMVYLQKENIIDESGMPKERFSAEFPKEGPSILRIQQVVRGDSAAYFCASSPRSLAPYEQYFGPGTRLTVT.

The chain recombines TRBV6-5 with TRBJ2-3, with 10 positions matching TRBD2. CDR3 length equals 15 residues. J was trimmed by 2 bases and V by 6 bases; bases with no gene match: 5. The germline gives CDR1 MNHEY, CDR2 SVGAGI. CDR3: CASRSLAGATDTQYF. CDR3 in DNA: TGTGCCAGCAGGTCTCTAGCGGGGGCCACAGATACGCAGTATTTT.

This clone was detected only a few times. The CDR3: CSAQQGTEHNYGYTF. CDR3 bases: TGCAGCGCCCAACAAGGGACGGAGCATAACTATGGCTACACCTTC. This chain uses TRBV29-1 with TRBJ1-2; tentatively, D is TRBD1 (5 bases). V was trimmed by 7 bases and J by 1 base, leaving 19 bases between them. The CDR3 covers 15 residues. The germline CDR1 and CDR2 sequences are SQVTM and ANQGSEA. The full variable domain, rest sourced from reference TRBV29-1 and TRBJ1-2, is SAVISQKPSRDICQRGTSLTIQCQVDSQVTMMFWYRQQPGQSLTLIATANQGSEATYESGFVIDKFPISRPNLTFSTLTVSNMSPEDSSIYLCSAQQGTEHNYGYTFGSGTRLTVV.

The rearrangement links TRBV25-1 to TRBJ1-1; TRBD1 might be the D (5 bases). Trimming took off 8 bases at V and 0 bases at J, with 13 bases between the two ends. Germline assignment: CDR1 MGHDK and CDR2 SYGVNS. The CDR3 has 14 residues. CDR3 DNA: TGTGCCAGCTCACCCGGGACGGTGAACACTGAAGCTTTCTTT. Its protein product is CASSPGTVNTEAFF.

The CDR3: CASSYSGTSGSYEQYF. The CDR3 DNA is TGTGCCAGCAGTTACTCCGGGACTAGCGGCTCTTACGAGCAGTACTTC. The genes are TRBV6-5 and TRBJ2-7; 11 bases fit TRBD2. J gave up 4 bases and V 0 bases, and 5 bases lay outside the gene matches. The CDR3 spans 16 residues. The V gene's germline CDR1 is MNHEY and CDR2 SVGAGI.

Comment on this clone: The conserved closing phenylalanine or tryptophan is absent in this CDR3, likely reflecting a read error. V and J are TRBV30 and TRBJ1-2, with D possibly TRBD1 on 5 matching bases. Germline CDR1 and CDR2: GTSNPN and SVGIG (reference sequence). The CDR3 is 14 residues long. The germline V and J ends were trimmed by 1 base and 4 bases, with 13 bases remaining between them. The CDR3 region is CAWSGQGLLYGYTL. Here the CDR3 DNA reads TGTGCCTGGAGTGGCCAGGGACTTCTCTATGGCTACACCCTC.

CDR3 region: CASRRTQGSTGELFF. CDR3 coding DNA: TGTGCCAGTAGGAGGACGCAGGGGTCCACCGGGGAGCTGTTTTTT. The chain uses TRBV19 and TRBJ2-2; D is possibly TRBD1 (6 bases). CDR3 length: 15 residues. V was trimmed by 6 bases and J by 4 bases, leaving 15 bases between them. Germline V CDR1 and CDR2: LNHDA, SQIVND (reference sequence).

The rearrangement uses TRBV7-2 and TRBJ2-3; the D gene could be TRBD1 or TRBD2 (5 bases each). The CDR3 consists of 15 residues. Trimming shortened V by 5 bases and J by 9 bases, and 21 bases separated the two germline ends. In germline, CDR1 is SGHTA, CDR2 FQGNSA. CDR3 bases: TGTGCCAGCAGCCTGTCACTAGACCCAGGGATGACGCAGTATTTT. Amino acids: CASSLSLDPGMTQYF.

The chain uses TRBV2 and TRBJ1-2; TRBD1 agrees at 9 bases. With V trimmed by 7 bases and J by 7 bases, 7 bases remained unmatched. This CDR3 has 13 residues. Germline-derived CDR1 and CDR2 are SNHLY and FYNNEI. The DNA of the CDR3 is TGTGCCAGCACCGGACAGGGGCAGGGTGGCTACACCTTC. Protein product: CASTGQGQGGYTF.

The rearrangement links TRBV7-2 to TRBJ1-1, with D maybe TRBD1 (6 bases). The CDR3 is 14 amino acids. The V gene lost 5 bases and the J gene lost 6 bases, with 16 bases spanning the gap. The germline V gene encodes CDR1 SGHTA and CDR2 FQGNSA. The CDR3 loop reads CASSPLQGSAEAFF. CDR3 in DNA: TGTGCCAGCAGCCCCCTCCAGGGGAGCGCTGAAGCTTTCTTT. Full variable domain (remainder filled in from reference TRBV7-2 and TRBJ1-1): GAGVSQSPSNKVTEKGKDVELRCDPISGHTALYWYRQSLGQGLEFLIYFQGNSAPDKSGLPSDRFSAERTGGSVSTLTIQRTQQEDSAVYLCASSPLQGSAEAFFGQGTRLTVV.

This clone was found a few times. This chain's CDR3 is CSVDQTGGKDEQYF. The CDR3 DNA follows: TGCAGCGTTGACCAGACAGGGGGCAAGGACGAGCAGTACTTC. This sequence joins TRBV29-1 and TRBJ2-5; TRBD1 matches 10 bases. The J call is uncertain, as TRBJ2-7 better fits the DNA end. The CDR3 length is 14 residues. Germline V gene sequence: CDR1 SQVTM, CDR2 ANQGSEA.

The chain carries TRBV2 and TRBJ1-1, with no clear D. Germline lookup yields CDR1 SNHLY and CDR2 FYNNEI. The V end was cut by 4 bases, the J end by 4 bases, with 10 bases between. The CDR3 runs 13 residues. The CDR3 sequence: CASSVHPGTEAFF. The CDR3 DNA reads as TGTGCCAGCAGTGTTCATCCAGGCACTGAAGCTTTCTTT.

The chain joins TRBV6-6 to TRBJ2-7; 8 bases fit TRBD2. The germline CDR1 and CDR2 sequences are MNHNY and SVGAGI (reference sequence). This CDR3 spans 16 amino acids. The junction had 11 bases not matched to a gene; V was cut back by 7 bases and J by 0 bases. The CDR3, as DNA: TGTGCCAGCAACCAAGCTTTAGCGGGGTCCTCCTACGAGCAGTACTTC. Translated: CASNQALAGSSYEQYF.

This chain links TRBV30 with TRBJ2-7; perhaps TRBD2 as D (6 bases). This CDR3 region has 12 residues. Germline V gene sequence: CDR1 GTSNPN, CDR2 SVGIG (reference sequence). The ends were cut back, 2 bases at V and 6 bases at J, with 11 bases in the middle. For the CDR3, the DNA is TGTGCCTGGAGTATTTCGGGACTCGAGCAGTACTTC. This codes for CAWSISGLEQYF.

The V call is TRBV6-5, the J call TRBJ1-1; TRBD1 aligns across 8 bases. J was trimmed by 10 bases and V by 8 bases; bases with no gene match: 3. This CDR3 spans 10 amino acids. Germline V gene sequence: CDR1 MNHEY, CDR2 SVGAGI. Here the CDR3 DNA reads TGTGCCAGCGGGACAGGAGGAGCTTTCTTT. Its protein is CASGTGGAFF.

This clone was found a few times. The CDR3 DNA is TGTGCCTTAGACAGGGCGAGGGATACGCAGTATTTT. This sequence encodes CALDRARDTQYF. The chain links TRBV30 to TRBJ2-3; 7 positions agree with TRBD1. V lost 7 bases to trimming and J lost 6 bases; unmatched junction nucleotides: 7. The CDR3 extends over 12 amino acids. Germline V gives CDR1 GTSNPN, CDR2 SVGIG (reference sequence).

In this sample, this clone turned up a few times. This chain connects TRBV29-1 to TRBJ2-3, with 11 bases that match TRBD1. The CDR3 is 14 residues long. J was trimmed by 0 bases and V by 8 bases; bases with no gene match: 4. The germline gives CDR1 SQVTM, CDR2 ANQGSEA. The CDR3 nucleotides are TGCAGCTCCGGACAGGGGGCCAGCACAGATACGCAGTATTTT. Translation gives CSSGQGASTDTQYF.

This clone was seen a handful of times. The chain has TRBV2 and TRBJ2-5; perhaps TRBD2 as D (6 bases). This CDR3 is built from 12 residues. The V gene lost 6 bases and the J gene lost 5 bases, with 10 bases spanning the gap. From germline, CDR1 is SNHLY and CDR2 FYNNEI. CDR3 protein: CASRGLGETQYF. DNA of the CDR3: TGTGCCAGCAGGGGACTTGGGGAGACCCAGTACTTC.

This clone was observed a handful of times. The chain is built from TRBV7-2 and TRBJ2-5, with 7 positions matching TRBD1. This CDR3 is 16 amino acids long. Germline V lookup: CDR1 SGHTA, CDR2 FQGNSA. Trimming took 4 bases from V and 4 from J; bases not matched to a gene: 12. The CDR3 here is CASSSTGTVGRETQYF. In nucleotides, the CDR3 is TGTGCCAGCAGCTCTACCGGGACAGTGGGTAGAGAGACCCAGTACTTC.

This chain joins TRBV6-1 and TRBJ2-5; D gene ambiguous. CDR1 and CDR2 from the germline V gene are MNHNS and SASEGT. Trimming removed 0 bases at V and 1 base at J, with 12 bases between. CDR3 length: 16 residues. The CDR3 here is CASSEASGSSQETQYF. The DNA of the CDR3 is TGTGCCAGCAGTGAAGCCTCGGGCAGTAGCCAAGAGACCCAGTACTTC.

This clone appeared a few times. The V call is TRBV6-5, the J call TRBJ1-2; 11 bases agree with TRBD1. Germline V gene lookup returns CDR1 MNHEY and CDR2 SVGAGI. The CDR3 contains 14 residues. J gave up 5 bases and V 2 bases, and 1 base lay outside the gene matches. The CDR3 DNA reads TGTGCCAGCAGTTACGGGACAGGGGGTTATGGCTACACCTTC. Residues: CASSYGTGGYGYTF.

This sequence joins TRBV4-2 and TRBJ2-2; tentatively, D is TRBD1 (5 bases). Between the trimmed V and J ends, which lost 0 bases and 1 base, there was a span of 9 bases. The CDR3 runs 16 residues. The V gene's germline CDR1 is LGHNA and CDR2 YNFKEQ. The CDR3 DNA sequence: TGTGCCAGCAGCCAAGAAGGGGCAGAGAACACCGGGGAGCTGTTTTTT. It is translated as CASSQEGAENTGELFF.

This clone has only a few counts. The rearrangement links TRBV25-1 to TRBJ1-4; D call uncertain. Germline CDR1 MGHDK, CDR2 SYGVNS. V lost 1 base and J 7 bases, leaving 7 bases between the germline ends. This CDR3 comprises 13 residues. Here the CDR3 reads CASSESGPEKLFF. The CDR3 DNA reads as TGTGCCAGCAGTGAATCCGGACCTGAAAAACTGTTTTTT.

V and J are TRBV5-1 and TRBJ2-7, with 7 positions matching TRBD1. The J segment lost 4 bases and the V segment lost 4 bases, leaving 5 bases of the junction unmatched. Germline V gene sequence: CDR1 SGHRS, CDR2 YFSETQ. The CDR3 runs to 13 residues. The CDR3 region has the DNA TGCGCCAGCAGCCCGGGACAGAGATACGAGCAGTACTTC. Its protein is CASSPGQRYEQYF.

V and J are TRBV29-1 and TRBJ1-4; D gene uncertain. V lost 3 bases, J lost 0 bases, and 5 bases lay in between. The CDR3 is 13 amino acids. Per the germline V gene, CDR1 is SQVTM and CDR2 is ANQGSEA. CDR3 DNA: TGCAGCGTTGATACCCCAACTAATGAAAAACTGTTTTTT. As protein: CSVDTPTNEKLFF.

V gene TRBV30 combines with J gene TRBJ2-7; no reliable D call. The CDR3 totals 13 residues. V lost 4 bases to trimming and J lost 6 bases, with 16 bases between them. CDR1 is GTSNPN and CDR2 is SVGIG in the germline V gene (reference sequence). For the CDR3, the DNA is TGTGCCTGGACTACGATTGCTACCGGCGAGCAGTACTTC. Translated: CAWTTIATGEQYF.

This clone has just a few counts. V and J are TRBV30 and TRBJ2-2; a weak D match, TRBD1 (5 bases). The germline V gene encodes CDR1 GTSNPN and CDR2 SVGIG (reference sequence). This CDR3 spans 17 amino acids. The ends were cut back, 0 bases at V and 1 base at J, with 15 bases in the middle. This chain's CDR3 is CAWSVGRVDRNTGELFF. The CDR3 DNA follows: TGTGCCTGGAGTGTGGGAAGGGTAGACAGGAACACCGGGGAGCTGTTTTTT. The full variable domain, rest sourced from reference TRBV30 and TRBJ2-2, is SQTIHQWPATLVQPVGSPLSLECTVEGTSNPNLYWYRQAAGRGLQLLFYSVGIGQISSEVPQNLSASRPQDRQFILSSKKLLLSDSGFYLCAWSVGRVDRNTGELFFGEGSRLTVL.